This T cell receptor (beta chain) was retrieved from a study of blood T cell repertoires in COVID-19. Study information: The study drew acute and convalescent COVID-19 samples from the United States, Italy and Spain. The cDNA or gDNA used as material had been derived from T cells, B-cell-depleted T cells, or PBMCs.

The method was immunoSEQ multiplex PCR; TCRdb's version includes in-frame clones alone and lacks a portion of them. The sample lists 150,000 to 200,000 clones, around 82% occurring once. Trimming removed 2 bases at V and 8 bases at J, with 12 bases between. This CDR3 comprises 13 residues. CDR1 and CDR2 from the germline V gene are SEHNR and FQNEAQ (reference sequence). The chain has TRBV7-9 and TRBJ1-1; unclear D gene. The sequencing input was peripheral blood. This TCR was sampled from a human donor with acute or convalescent COVID-19. The donor label of this sample is uncertain. As DNA, the CDR3 is TGTGCCAGCAGCTTAATCGGGGTTGGGGAAGCTTTCTTT. Amino acid sequence: CASSLIGVGEAFF.